This T cell receptor (beta chain) was captured in a study of blood T cell repertoires in COVID-19. In the study overall: The study drew acute and convalescent COVID-19 samples from the United States, Italy and Spain.

Trimming left V 4 bases short and J 3 bases short, with 13 bases between. Germline V gene lookup returns CDR1 MGHRA and CDR2 YSYEKL. There are 15 residues in the CDR3. Participant ages covered about 18 to 89 years across 24 US areas. Sequencing used immunoSEQ multiplex PCR; TCRdb keeps in-frame clones, though not all of them. The table records roughly 360,000 clones, around nine tenths of them present only once. This receptor was obtained from a woman aged 25 to 39 with acute COVID-19. The chain combines TRBV4-1 with TRBJ1-5; D is unclear. Material: PBMCs or T cells enriched from blood (not recorded which). The CDR3 DNA is TGCGCCAGCAGCCTTCAACCGGGTAACAATCAGCCCCAGCATTTT. Residues: CASSLQPGNNQPQHF.